The TCR beta chain under discussion was sequenced for a study of a mutant IDH1 vaccine in newly diagnosed glioma. At the level of the study: The first vaccination came 4-6 weeks after radiotherapy alone, or with temozolomide cycles. Treated patients showed a male proportion of roughly 60%, a female proportion of 37.5%, and a mean age of 40.4 years. Patients' prior therapy spanned radiotherapy, temozolomide, or both; most underwent both. Visit V12 was at week 35; visit V13 was at week 47.

Only in-frame clones appear in the TCRdb table, and some are missing; sequencing was by immunoSEQ multiplex PCR. The sample has roughly 26,000 clones; around four fifths are singletons. Per the germline V gene, CDR1 is SGHNT and CDR2 is YENEEA. With V trimmed by 5 bases and J by 3 bases, 6 bases remained unmatched. CDR3 size: 14 residues. Time point defined: week 35, safety follow-up. The vaccine gave 300 ug of a 20-mer mutant IDH1 peptide subcutaneously per dose. Turning to this clone: Its antigen is not known.

The clonotype originates from a man in his thirties or forties with glioma. The chain couples TRBV11-3 to TRBJ2-7, with 8 bases matching TRBD2. This specimen was PBMCs, taken from a glioma patient whose treatment included an IDH1 peptide vaccine. For the CDR3, the DNA is TGTGCCAGCAGCGCAAGAGCGGGAGACTACGAGCAGTACTTC. It is translated as CASSARAGDYEQYF.